The 12 T cell receptor beta chains in this list originate from one sample, sequenced in a study of T cell repertoires in aging, cancer and after chemotherapy. The template was genomic DNA from peripheral blood, not RNA. TRB rearrangements spanning V, D and J were amplified using mixed TRB-A/B primers. MiXCR was run by TCRdb on the multiplex PCR reads, yielding one entry per CDR3 protein. Altogether 5,000 to 7,500 distinct CDR3 sequences are present, 25% to 30% being singletons, with the ten largest covering around 3.9%. The material sequenced was blood. The receptors derive from a human donor in good health.

The chain joins TRBV4-2 to TRBJ1-4; the D is unclear. Germline V gives CDR1 LGHNA, CDR2 YNFKEQ. CDR3 length: 16 amino acids. Trimming stripped 0 bases from V and 8 bases from J, with 16 bases between. CDR3 protein: CASSQDGWEGQEKLFF. CDR3 coding DNA: TGTGCCAGCAGCCAAGACGGGTGGGAGGGTCAGGAAAAACTGTTTTTT.

This clonotype is labeled as medium-sized (0.01 to 0.1%). The chain uses TRBV10-1 and TRBJ2-1, with unresolved D. V was clipped by 3 bases and J by 7 bases, with 13 bases between them. Per the germline V gene, CDR1 is WNHNN and CDR2 is SYGVQD (reference sequence). This CDR3 has 14 residues. The CDR3 DNA sequence: TGCGCCAGCAGTGACGAACTGGACGGAAATGAGCAGTTCTTC. It translates to CASSDELDGNEQFF.

On this clonotype: A clone one base away is much larger, so this may be a read error. The V gene is TRBV5-6, the J gene TRBJ2-2; D is ambiguous. Trimming cost V 2 bases and J 2 bases, with 7 bases left between them. The CDR3 spans 14 residues. The germline gives CDR1 SGHDT, CDR2 YYEEEE. The CDR3 nucleotides are TGTGCCAGCAGCTTATGGGTAAACACCGGGGAGCTGTTTTTT. This codes for CASSLWVNTGELFF.

This chain joins TRBV20-1 and TRBJ2-4; TRBD1 might be the D (7 bases). Germline V gene lookup returns CDR1 DFQATT and CDR2 SNEGSKA (reference sequence). The length of the CDR3 is 19 residues. V shed 0 bases and J shed 0 bases, with 21 bases lying between them. This CDR3 is CSARDGRGRGVLAKNIQYF. As DNA, the CDR3 is TGCAGTGCTAGAGATGGGAGAGGCAGGGGGGTCTTAGCCAAAAACATTCAGTACTTC.

The chain carries TRBV12-3 or TRBV12-4 and TRBJ2-2; the D is unclear. This CDR3 comprises 13 residues. Deletions cut 5 bases from V and 6 bases from J, with 10 bases between. CDR3 loop: CASSARASGELFF. The CDR3, as DNA: TGTGCCAGCAGTGCGCGTGCCTCCGGGGAGCTGTTTTTT.

A few counts support this clonotype. The chain employs TRBV25-1 and TRBJ1-2; TRBD1 aligns across 10 bases. J lost 4 bases, V lost 6 bases, and 8 bases had no gene match. The CDR3 is 15 amino acids. Per the germline V gene, CDR1 is MGHDK and CDR2 is SYGVNS. CDR3 nucleotides: TGTGCCAGCAGCCCCGGGACAGGGGTTGGCTATGGCTACACCTTC. Its translation: CASSPGTGVGYGYTF.

In its sample, this clonotype was seen once. The rearrangement links TRBV6-5 to TRBJ2-7; 12 bases align to TRBD2. CDR3 size: 14 residues. J gave up 3 bases and V 5 bases, and 2 bases lay outside the gene matches. The germline CDR1 and CDR2 sequences are MNHEY and SVGAGI. CDR3 bases: TGTGCCAGCAGTGAACTAGCGGGAGGCTACGAGCAGTACGTC. Translated: CASSELAGGYEQYV.

In this sample, this clonotype is medium-sized. The V call is TRBV5-1, the J call TRBJ2-2, with a tentative D call TRBD1 (6 bases). The CDR3 covers 15 residues. V gave up 0 bases and J gave up 4 bases, with 10 bases separating them. Per germline, CDR1 SGHRS and CDR2 YFSETQ. In DNA, the CDR3 is TGCGCCAGCAGCTTGGGCGGACAGATCACCGGGGAGCTGTTTTTT. It specifies CASSLGGQITGELFF.

By share of the sample, this clonotype is medium-sized. V and J are TRBV20-1 and TRBJ1-2, with 9 nucleotides matching TRBD1. Germline V gene data show CDR1 as DFQATT and CDR2 as SNEGSKA (reference sequence). The ends lost 4 bases at V and 2 bases at J; junction bases unmatched: 5. The CDR3 runs 14 residues. The CDR3 sequence is CSAKGTGMNYGYTF. CDR3 nucleotide sequence: TGCAGTGCTAAAGGGACAGGGATGAACTATGGCTACACCTTC.

By share, this clonotype ranks as medium-sized. The chain joins TRBV6-1 to TRBJ2-2; 8 bases align to TRBD1. V shed 4 bases and J 3 bases; nucleotides not matched to a gene: 4. CDR3 length equals 15 residues. From germline, CDR1 is MNHNS and CDR2 SASEGT. CDR3 in amino acids: CASSGGQDYTGELFF. DNA for the CDR3: TGTGCCAGCAGTGGGGGACAGGACTACACCGGGGAGCTGTTTTTT.

By frequency in the sample, this clonotype is medium-sized. The chain has TRBV6-5 and TRBJ2-7; D gene uncertain. With 6 bases removed from V and 4 bases from J, the gap between germline ends came to 7 bases. The CDR3 runs to 11 residues. Germline-derived CDR1 and CDR2 are MNHEY and SVGAGI. The CDR3 sequence is CASSDGYEQYF. CDR3 nucleotides: TGTGCCAGCAGCGACGGATACGAGCAGTACTTC.

This clonotype has just a few counts. This chain links TRBV18 with TRBJ2-2; 10 bases align to TRBD2. The CDR3 loop spans 16 amino acids. V lost 1 base and J lost 4; bases outside the gene matches: 3. The V gene's germline CDR1 is KGHSH and CDR2 LQKENI. The CDR3 DNA follows: TGTGCCAGCTCACCACAAAGCGGGAGGGGCACCGGGGAGCTGTTTTTT. Protein: CASSPQSGRGTGELFF.